The 17 T cell receptor beta chains below were found in one sample sequenced in a study of blood T cell repertoires in COVID-19. Clones were sequenced by immunoSEQ multiplex PCR, and TCRdb holds only the in-frame ones, with some missing. The sample records 250,000 to 400,000 clones, approximately 90% being singletons. Material for sequencing was peripheral blood. Source of these receptors: a woman aged 25 to 39 with COVID-19, enrolled during active disease.

This clone has a single count. The chain is built from TRBV5-6 and TRBJ1-2; D uncertain. V lost 0 bases to trimming and J lost 2 bases, with 8 bases between them. The CDR3 spans 14 residues. CDR1 and CDR2 from the germline V gene are SGHDT and YYEEEE. The CDR3 spells CASSLGPGNYGYTF. The CDR3, as DNA: TGTGCCAGCAGCTTGGGGCCCGGGAACTATGGCTACACCTTC.

The CDR3 loop reads CASSPSGGPDTQYF. The CDR3 coding sequence is TGTGCCAGCAGCCCAAGCGGGGGCCCCGATACGCAGTATTTT. The chain links TRBV4-2 to TRBJ2-3; 8 bases are shared with TRBD2. CDR1 is LGHNA, CDR2 YNFKEQ, per germline. V was pared by 4 bases and J by 6 bases, with 6 bases of the junction left unmatched. The CDR3 spans 14 residues.

The V and J genes are TRBV3-1 (or the pseudogene TRBV3-2) and TRBJ2-7; TRBD2 is a possible D gene (6 bases). The CDR3 covers 13 residues. Trimming cost V 4 bases and J 4 bases, with 11 bases left between them. Germline values: CDR1 LGHDT, CDR2 YNNKEL (reference sequence). The CDR3 region is CASSRSGGYEQYF. In DNA form, the CDR3 reads TGTGCCAGCAGCCGTAGCGGTGGTTACGAGCAGTACTTC.

This clone was observed a single time. This chain connects TRBV5-1 to TRBJ1-1; 12 positions match TRBD1. The CDR3 is made up of 15 amino acids. The J segment lost 4 bases and the V segment lost 4 bases, leaving 5 bases of the junction unmatched. Germline assignment: CDR1 SGHRS and CDR2 YFSETQ. The CDR3 sequence: CASSQGQGASTEAFF. DNA of the CDR3: TGCGCCAGCAGCCAGGGACAGGGGGCGAGCACTGAAGCTTTCTTT.

The chain joins TRBV5-6 to TRBJ2-4, with TRBD2 identical over 15 bases. V lost 4 bases and J lost 3; bases outside the gene matches: 8. The CDR3 runs to 18 residues. Germline values: CDR1 SGHDT, CDR2 YYEEEE. DNA of the CDR3: TGTGCCAGCAGCCCCGGACTAGCGGGGGGGCCAGGCAAAAACATTCAGTACTTC. Its protein is CASSPGLAGGPGKNIQYF.

The chain carries TRBV5-1 and TRBJ2-3, with 9 bases matching TRBD1. The germline gives CDR1 SGHRS, CDR2 YFSETQ. Losses at the gene ends were 0 bases for V and 4 bases for J; bases not matched to a gene: 6. This CDR3 has 16 amino acids. CDR3 residues: CASSLGRTGVADTQYF. Here the CDR3 DNA reads TGCGCCAGCAGCTTGGGCAGGACAGGGGTCGCAGATACGCAGTATTTT.

V and J are TRBV18 and TRBJ1-1, with 7 positions matching TRBD1. CDR1 is KGHSH and CDR2 is LQKENI in the germline V gene. This CDR3 comprises 14 residues. V trimming: 3 bases; J trimming: 5 bases; junction bases outside the gene matches: 6. This CDR3 reads CASSPSGGGTEAFF. The CDR3 DNA is TGTGCCAGCTCACCCTCAGGGGGAGGAACTGAAGCTTTCTTT. Using reference TRBV18 and TRBJ1-1 for the parts outside the CDR3, the full variable domain is NAGVMQNPRHLVRRRGQEARLRCSPMKGHSHVYWYRQLPEEGLKFMVYLQKENIIDESGMPKERFSAEFPKEGPSILRIQQVVRGDSAAYFCASSPSGGGTEAFFGQGTRLTVV.

The chain employs TRBV4-2 and TRBJ2-2, with TRBD2 matching 14 bases. Germline assignment: CDR1 LGHNA and CDR2 YNFKEQ. V trimming: 1 base; J trimming: 2 bases; junction bases outside the gene matches: 6. The CDR3 runs to 19 residues. The CDR3 DNA sequence: TGTGCCAGCAGCCAAGGAGTAGGACTAGCGGGGGGCAACACCGGGGAGCTGTTTTTT. This translates into CASSQGVGLAGGNTGELFF.

The V and J genes are TRBV6-5 and TRBJ2-5; 9 bases align to TRBD1. This CDR3 comprises 13 residues. Germline V gene lookup returns CDR1 MNHEY and CDR2 SVGAGI. With V trimmed by 5 bases and J by 3 bases, 1 base remained unmatched. The CDR3 loop reads CASSRDREETQYF. CDR3 nucleotides: TGTGCCAGCAGTCGGGACAGGGAAGAGACCCAGTACTTC.

The chain employs TRBV19 and TRBJ2-5; TRBD2 is a possible D gene (5 bases). The CDR3 extends over 13 amino acids. Per the germline V gene, CDR1 is LNHDA and CDR2 is SQIVND (reference sequence). The V end was cut by 3 bases, the J end by 5 bases, with 10 bases between. CDR3 in amino acids: CASSILGKETQYF. The CDR3 nucleotides are TGTGCCAGTAGTATCCTCGGGAAGGAGACCCAGTACTTC.

V usage is TRBV5-1 and J usage is TRBJ2-3; 9 bases are a match to TRBD2. The length of the CDR3 is 15 residues. V dropped 5 bases and J dropped 4; count of bases not matched to a gene: 8. Per the germline V gene, CDR1 is SGHRS and CDR2 is YFSETQ. The CDR3 sequence: CASRRGGAGADTQYF. Here the CDR3 DNA reads TGCGCCAGCAGACGCGGGGGGGCCGGAGCAGATACGCAGTATTTT.

The chain combines TRBV11-3 with TRBJ2-7; 7 bases are shared with TRBD1. V lost 5 bases, J lost 4 bases, and 11 bases stayed unmatched. There are 15 residues in the CDR3. CDR1 is SGHNT, CDR2 YENEEA, per germline. The CDR3 spells CASSPFGDSWYEQYF. In nucleotides, the CDR3 is TGTGCCAGCAGCCCATTTGGGGACAGTTGGTACGAGCAGTACTTC.

In its sample, this clone was seen a few times. The rearrangement links TRBV27 to TRBJ2-7; D perhaps matches TRBD1 (6 bases). V lost 6 bases and J lost 4, with 19 bases in between. The CDR3 contains 15 residues. Per germline, CDR1 MNHEY and CDR2 SMNVEV (reference sequence). The CDR3 loop reads CASRKQGFYNYEQYF. The CDR3 DNA reads as TGTGCCAGCAGGAAACAGGGTTTTTATAATTACGAGCAGTACTTC.

The chain recombines TRBV11-2 with TRBJ2-5, with D maybe TRBD2 (6 bases). The CDR3 length is 13 residues. Germline V CDR1 and CDR2: SGHAT, FQNNGV. V dropped 5 bases and J dropped 4 bases, with 11 bases sitting between them. DNA of the CDR3: TGTGCCAGCAGCCCCGTGGGGGGAGAGACCCAGTACTTC. It encodes CASSPVGGETQYF.

This chain links TRBV13 with TRBJ2-3; D gene ambiguous. Germline CDR1 reads PRHDT; CDR2 reads FYEKMQ (reference sequence). This CDR3 region has 14 residues. Between the trimmed V and J ends, which lost 8 bases and 4 bases, there was a span of 16 bases. CDR3 residues: CASGRYSVSDTQYF. The CDR3 DNA follows: TGTGCCAGCGGCAGGTACTCCGTCTCAGATACGCAGTATTTT.

The J gene is TRBJ1-1, the V gene TRBV5-5, with 7 bases fitting TRBD1. V lost 4 bases and J lost 0; bases outside the gene matches: 6. This CDR3 has 15 residues. Germline loops: CDR1 SGHKS, CDR2 YYEKEE (reference sequence). The CDR3 bases are TGTGCCAGCAGCCCGACAGGGCCTGTGAACACTGAAGCTTTCTTT. It is translated as CASSPTGPVNTEAFF.

As concerns this clone: The same CDR3 also results from other DNA sequences found in this sample. The gene calls are TRBV28 and TRBJ1-5; D is unclear. Trimming left V 6 bases short and J 4 bases short, with 4 bases between. The CDR3 totals 11 residues. Germline V gene data show CDR1 as MDHEN and CDR2 as SYDVKM. The CDR3: CASSQNQPQHF. DNA for the CDR3: TGTGCCAGCAGCCAAAATCAGCCCCAGCATTTT. The full variable domain, completed using reference TRBV28 and TRBJ1-5, is DVKVTQSSRYLVKRTGEKVFLECVQDMDHENMFWYRQDPGLGLRLIYFSYDVKMKEKGDIPEGYSVSREKKERFSLILESASTNQTSMYLCASSQNQPQHFGDGTRLSIL.